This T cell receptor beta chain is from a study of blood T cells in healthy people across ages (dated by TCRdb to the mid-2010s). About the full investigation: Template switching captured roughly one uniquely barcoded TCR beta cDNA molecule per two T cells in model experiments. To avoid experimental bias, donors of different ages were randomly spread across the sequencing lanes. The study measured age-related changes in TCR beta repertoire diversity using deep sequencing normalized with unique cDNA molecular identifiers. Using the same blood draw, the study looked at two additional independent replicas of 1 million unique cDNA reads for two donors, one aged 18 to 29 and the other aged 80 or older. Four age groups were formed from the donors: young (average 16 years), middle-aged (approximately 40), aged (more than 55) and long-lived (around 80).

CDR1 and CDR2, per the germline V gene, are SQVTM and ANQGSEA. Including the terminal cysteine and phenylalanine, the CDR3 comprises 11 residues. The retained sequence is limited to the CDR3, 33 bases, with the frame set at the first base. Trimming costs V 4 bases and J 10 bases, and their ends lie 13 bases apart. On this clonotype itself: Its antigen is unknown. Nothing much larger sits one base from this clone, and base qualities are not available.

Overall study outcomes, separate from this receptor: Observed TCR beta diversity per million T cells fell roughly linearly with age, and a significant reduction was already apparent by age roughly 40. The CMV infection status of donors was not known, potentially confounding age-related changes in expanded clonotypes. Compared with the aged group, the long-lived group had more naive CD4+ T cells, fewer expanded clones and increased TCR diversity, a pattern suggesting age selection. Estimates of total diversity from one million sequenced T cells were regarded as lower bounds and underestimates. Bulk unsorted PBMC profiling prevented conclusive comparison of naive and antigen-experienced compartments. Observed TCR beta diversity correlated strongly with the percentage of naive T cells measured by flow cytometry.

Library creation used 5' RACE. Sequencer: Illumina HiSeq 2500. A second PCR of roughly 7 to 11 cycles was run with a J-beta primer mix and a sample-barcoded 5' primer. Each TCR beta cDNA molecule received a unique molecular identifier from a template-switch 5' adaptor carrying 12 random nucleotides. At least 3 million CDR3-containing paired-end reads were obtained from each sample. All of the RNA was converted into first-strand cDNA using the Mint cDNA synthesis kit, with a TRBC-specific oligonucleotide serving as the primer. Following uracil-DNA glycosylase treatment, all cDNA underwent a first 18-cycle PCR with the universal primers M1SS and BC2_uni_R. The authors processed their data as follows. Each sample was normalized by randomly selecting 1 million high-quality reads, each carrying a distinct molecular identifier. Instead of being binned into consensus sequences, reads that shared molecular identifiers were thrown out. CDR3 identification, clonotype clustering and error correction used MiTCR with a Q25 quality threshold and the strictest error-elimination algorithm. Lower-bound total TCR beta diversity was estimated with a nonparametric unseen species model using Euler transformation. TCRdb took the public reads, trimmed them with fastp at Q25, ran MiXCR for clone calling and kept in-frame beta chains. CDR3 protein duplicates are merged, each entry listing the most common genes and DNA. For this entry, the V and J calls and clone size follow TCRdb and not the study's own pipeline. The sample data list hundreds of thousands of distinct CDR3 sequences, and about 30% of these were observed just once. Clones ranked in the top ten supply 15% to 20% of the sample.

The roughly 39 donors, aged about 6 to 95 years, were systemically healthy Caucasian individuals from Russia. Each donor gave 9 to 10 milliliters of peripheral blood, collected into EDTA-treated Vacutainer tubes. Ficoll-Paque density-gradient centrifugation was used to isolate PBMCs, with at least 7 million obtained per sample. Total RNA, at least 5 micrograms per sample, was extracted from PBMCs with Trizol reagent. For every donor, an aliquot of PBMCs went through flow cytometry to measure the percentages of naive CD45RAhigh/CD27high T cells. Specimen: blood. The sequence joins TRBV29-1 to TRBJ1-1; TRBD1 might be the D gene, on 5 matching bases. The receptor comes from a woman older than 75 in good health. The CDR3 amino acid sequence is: CSVGDGPTAFF. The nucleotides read TGCAGCGTTGGGGACGGGCCCACAGCTTTCTTT.